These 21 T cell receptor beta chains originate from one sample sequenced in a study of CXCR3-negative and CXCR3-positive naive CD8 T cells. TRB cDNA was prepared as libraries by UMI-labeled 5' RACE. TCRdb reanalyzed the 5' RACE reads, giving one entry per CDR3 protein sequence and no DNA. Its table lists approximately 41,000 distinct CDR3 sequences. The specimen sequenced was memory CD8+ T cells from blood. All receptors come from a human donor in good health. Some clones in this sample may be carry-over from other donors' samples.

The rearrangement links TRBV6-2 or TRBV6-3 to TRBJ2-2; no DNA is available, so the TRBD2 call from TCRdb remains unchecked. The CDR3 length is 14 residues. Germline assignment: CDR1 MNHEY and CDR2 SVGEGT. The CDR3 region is CASSPTRTAGELFF.

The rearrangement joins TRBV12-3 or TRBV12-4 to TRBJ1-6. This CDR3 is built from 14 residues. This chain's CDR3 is CASSYRDLNSPLHF.

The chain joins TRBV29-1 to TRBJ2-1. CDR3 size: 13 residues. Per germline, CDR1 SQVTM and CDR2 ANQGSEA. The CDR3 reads CSGMTSTDNEQFF.

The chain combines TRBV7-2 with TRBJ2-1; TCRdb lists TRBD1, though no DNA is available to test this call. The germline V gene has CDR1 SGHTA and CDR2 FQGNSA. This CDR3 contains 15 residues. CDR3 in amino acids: CASSFRQGIYNEQFF.

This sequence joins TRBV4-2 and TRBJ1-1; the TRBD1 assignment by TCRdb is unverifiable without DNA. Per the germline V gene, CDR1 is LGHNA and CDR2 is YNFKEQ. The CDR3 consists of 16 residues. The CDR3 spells CASSQEFRDLNTEAFF.

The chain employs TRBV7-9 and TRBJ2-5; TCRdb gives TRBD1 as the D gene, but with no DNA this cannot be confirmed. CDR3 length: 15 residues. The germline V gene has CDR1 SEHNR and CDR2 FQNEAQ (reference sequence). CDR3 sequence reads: CASSLSGQSEETQYF. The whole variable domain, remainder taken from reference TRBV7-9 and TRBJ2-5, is DTGVSQNPRHKITKRGQNVTFRCDPISEHNRLYWYRQTLGQGPEFLTYFQNEAQLEKSRLLSDRFSAERPKGSFSTLEIQRTEQGDSAMYLCASSLSGQSEETQYFGPGTRLLVL.

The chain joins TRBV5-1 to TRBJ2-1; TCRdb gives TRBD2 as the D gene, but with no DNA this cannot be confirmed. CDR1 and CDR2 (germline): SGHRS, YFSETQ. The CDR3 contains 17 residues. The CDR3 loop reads CASSDGRPLVPTIEQFF.

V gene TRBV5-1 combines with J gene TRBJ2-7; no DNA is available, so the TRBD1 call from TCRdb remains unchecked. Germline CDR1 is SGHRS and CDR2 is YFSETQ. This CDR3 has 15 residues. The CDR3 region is CASSPTGAPAYEQYF.

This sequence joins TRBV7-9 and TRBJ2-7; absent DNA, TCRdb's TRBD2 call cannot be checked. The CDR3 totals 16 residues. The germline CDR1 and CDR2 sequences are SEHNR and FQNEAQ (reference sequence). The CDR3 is CASSPQEAQTLYEQYF.

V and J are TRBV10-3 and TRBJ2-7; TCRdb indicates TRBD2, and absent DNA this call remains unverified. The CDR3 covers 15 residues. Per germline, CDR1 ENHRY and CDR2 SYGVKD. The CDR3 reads CAISEPSRDIYEQYF.

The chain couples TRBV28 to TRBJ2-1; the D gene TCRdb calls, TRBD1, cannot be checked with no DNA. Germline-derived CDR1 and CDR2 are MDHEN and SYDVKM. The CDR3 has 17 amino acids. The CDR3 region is CASSPTRAGQGYNEQFF.

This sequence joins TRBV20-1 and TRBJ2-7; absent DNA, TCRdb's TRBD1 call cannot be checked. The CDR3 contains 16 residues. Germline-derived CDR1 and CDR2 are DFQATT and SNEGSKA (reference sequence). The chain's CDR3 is CSARDLDRTYSYEQYF.

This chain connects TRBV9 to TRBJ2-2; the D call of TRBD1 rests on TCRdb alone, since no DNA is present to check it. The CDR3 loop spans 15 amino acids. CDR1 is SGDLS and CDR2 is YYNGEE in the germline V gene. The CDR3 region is CASSFGGANTGELFF.

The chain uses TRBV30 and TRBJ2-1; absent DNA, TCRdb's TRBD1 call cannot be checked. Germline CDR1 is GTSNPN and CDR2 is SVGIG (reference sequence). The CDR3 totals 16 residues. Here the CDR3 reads CAWRTTGESSYNEQFF.

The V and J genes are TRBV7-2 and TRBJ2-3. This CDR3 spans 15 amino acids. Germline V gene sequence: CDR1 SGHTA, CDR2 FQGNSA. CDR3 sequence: CASSLVSTTTDTQYF.

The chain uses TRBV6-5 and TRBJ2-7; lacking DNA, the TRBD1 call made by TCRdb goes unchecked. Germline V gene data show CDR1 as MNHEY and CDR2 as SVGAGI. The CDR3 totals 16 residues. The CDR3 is CASSYSKAPGKYEQYF.

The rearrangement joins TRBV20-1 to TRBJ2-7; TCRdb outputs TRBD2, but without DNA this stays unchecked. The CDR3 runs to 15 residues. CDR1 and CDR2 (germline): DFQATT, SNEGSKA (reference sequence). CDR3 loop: CSASSWTSGPYEQYF.

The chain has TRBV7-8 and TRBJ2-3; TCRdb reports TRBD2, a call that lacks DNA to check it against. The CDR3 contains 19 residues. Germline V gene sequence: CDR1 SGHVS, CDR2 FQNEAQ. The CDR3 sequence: CASSLEEPSGGLYTDTQYF.

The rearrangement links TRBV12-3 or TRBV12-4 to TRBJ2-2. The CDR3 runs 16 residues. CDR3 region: CASSDEENLNTGELFF.

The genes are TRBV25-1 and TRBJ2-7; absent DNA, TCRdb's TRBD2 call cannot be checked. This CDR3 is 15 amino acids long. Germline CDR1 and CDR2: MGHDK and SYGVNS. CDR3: CASSESKDPRREQYF.

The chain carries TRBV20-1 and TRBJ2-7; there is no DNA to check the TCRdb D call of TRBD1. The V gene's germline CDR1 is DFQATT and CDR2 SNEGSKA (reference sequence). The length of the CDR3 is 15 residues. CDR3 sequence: CSAAGVGGFTYEQYF.